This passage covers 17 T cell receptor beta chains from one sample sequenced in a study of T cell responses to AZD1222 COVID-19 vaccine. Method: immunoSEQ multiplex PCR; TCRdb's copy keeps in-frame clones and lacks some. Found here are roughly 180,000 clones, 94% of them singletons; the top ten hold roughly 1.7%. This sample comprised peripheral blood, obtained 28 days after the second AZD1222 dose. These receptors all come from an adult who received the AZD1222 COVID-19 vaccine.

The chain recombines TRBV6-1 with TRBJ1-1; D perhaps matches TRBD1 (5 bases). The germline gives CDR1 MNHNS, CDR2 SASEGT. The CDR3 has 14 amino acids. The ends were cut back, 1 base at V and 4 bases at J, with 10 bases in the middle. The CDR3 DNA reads TGTGCCAGCAGTGAAGTGTCGGGGGGCACTGAAGCTTTCTTT. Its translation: CASSEVSGGTEAFF.

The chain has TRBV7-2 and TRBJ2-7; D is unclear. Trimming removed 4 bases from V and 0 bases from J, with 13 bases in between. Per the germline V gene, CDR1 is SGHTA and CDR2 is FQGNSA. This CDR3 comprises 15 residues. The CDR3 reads CASSSRTVSSYEQYF. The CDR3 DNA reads TGTGCCAGCAGCTCCCGGACGGTTAGCTCCTACGAGCAGTACTTC.

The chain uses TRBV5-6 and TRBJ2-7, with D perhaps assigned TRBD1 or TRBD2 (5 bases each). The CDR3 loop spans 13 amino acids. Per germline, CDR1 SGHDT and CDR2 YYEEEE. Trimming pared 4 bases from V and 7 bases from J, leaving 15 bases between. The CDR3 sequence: CASSLGTMGEQYF. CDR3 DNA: TGTGCCAGCAGCCTCGGGACCATGGGGGAGCAGTACTTC.

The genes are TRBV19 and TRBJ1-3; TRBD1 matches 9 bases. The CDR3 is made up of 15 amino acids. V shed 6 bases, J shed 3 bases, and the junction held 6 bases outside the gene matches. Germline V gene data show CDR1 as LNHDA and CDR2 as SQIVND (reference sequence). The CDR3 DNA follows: TGTGCCAGTAGGCCGGGACAGGGAGGTGGAAACACCATATATTTT. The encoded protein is CASRPGQGGGNTIYF.

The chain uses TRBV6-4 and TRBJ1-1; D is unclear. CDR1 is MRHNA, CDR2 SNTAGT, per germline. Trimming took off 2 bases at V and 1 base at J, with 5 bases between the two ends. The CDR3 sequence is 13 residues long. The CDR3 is CASSDNPNTEAFF. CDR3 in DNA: TGTGCCAGCAGTGACAACCCGAACACTGAAGCTTTCTTT.

CDR3 in amino acids: CSVEPLISGQNYGYTF. CDR3 nucleotide sequence: TGCAGCGTTGAGCCCCTGATTTCGGGCCAGAACTATGGCTACACCTTC. The chain combines TRBV29-1 with TRBJ1-2; unclear D gene. The CDR3 runs to 16 residues. V was clipped by 3 bases and J by 2 bases, with 19 bases between them. The V gene's germline CDR1 is SQVTM and CDR2 ANQGSEA.

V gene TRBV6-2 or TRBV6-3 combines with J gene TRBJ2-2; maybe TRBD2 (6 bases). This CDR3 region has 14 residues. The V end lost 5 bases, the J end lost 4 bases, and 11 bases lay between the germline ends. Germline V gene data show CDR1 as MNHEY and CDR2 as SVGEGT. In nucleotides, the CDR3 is TGTGCCAGCAGTCGGGACGGGAGCACCGGGGAGCTGTTTTTT. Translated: CASSRDGSTGELFF.

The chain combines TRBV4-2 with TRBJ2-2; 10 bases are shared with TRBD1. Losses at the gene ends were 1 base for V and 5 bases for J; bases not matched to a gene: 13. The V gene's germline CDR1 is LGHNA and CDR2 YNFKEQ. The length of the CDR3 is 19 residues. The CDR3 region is CASSQGGPGTGVVTGELFF. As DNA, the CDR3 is TGTGCCAGCAGCCAAGGGGGGCCCGGGACAGGGGTTGTGACCGGGGAGCTGTTTTTT.

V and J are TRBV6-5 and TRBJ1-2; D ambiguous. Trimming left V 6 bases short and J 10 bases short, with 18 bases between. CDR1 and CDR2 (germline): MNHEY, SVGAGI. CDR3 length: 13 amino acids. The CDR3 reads CASRDTDRLDYTF. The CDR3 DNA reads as TGTGCCAGCAGGGATACAGACCGCCTCGACTACACCTTC.

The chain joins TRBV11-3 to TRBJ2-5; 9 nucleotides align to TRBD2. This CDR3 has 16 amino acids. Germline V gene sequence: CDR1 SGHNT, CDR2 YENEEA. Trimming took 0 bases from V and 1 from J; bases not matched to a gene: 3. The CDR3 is CASSLEERGVQETQYF. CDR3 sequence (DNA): TGTGCCAGCAGCTTAGAGGAGCGGGGGGTCCAAGAGACCCAGTACTTC.

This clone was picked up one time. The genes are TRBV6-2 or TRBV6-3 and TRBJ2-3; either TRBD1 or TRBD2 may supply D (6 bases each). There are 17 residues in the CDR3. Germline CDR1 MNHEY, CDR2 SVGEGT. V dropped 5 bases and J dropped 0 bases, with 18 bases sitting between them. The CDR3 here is CASSDRRGGTSTDTQYF. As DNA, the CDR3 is TGTGCCAGCAGTGACAGGCGGGGCGGAACTAGCACAGATACGCAGTATTTT.

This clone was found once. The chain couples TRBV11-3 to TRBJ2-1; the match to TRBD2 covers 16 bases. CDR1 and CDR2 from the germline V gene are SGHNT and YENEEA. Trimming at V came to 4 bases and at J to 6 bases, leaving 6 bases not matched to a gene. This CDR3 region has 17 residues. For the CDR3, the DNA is TGTGCCAGCAGCTCCGGGACTAGCGGGGGGGCGATCAATGAGCAGTTCTTC. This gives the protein CASSSGTSGGAINEQFF.

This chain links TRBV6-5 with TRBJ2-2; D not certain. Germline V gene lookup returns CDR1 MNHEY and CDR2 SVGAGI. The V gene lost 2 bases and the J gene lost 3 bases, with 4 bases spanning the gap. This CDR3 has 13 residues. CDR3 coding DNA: TGTGCCAGCAGTTACGCAGACACCGGGGAGCTGTTTTTT. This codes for CASSYADTGELFF.

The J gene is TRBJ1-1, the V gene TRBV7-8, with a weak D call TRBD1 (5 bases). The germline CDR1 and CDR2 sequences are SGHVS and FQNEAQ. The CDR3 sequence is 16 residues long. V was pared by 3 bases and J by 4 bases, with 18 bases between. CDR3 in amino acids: CASSFWAGWASTEAFF. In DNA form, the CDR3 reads TGTGCCAGCAGCTTTTGGGCAGGGTGGGCGAGCACTGAAGCTTTCTTT.

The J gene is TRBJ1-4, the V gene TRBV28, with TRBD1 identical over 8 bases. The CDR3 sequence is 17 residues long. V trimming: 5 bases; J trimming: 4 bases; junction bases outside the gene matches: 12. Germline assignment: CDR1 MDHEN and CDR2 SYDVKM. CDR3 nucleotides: TGTGCCAGCAGTCCTACCGGGACAGGCGTCCTTAATGAAAAACTGTTTTTT. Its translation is CASSPTGTGVLNEKLFF. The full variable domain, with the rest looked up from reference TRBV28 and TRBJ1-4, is DVKVTQSSRYLVKRTGEKVFLECVQDMDHENMFWYRQDPGLGLRLIYFSYDVKMKEKGDIPEGYSVSREKKERFSLILESASTNQTSMYLCASSPTGTGVLNEKLFFGSGTQLSVL.

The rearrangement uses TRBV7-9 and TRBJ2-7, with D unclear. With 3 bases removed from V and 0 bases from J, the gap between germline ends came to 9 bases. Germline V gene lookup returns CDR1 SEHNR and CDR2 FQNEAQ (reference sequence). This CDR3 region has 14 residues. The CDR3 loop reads CASSLATSSYEQYF. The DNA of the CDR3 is TGTGCCAGCAGCTTGGCGACCAGCTCCTACGAGCAGTACTTC.

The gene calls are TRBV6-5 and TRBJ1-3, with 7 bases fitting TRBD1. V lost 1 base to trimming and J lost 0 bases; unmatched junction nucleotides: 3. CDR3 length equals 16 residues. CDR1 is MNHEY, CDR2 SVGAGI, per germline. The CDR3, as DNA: TGTGCCAGCAGTTACTGGGGACAGTACTCTGGAAACACCATATATTTT. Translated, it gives CASSYWGQYSGNTIYF.